The following is a T cell receptor beta chain sequence with its context. Its antigen is unidentified. Germline V gene data show CDR1 as MNHEY and CDR2 as SVGAGI. CDR3 size: 17 residues. Germline trimming cut 7 bases from V and 0 bases from J; bases unmatched to any gene: 10. These data come from a study of T cells after yellow fever vaccination. Study-level findings and limits: Most primary-vaccination clones reappeared after the booster (approximately 95% CD4, roughly 90% CD8). Abundant clonotypes from the bulk population could get into FACS-sorted repertoires as contaminants.

Production of TCR cDNA was by 5'RACE template switching, which also added a universal primer site and UMIs. TCRdb processed the 5' RACE reads anew with MiXCR; each CDR3 protein has one entry. Of some 350,000 distinct CDR3 sequences in the sample, about 4% were seen once. The V and J genes are TRBV6-5 and TRBJ2-1; TRBD2 matches at 9 bases. Source: PBMCs, taken 5 days after the yellow fever booster vaccination. The receptor comes from a man aged 18-30 years who received the YFV17D yellow fever vaccine. For the CDR3, the DNA is TGTGCCAGCACCCCGAATAGCGGGGGCCTCTCCTACAATGAGCAGTTCTTC. It is translated as CASTPNSGGLSYNEQFF.